These T cell receptor beta chains were read from a single sample in a study of T cells after yellow fever vaccination. Each CDR3 protein gets one entry after TCRdb re-called the 5' RACE reads with MiXCR. The sample has 200,000 to 300,000 distinct CDR3 sequences, around 3.5% seen once. The starting material was PBMCs, obtained 15 days after the yellow fever booster vaccination. The receptors derive from a man aged 18 to 29 who received the YFV17D yellow fever vaccine. The CDR3 runs from the conserved cysteine through the conserved F or W. Fields, in order: V gene, clone size, J gene, D gene, CDR3 protein, CDR3 DNA. The D gene is left open where the match is weak. Only part of the rows carry a size: once, few, many, or a class if the clone is expanded.

TRBV14	many	TRBJ1-4	TRBD1	CASSPLGDRAEKLFF	TGTGCCAGCAGCCCCCTCGGAGACAGGGCTGAAAAACTGTTTTTT
TRBV6-2/TRBV6-3	many	TRBJ1-2	TRBD1	CASSPRTGTNYGYTF	TGTGCCAGCAGTCCGCGGACAGGGACTAACTATGGCTACACCTTC
TRBV5-5	many	TRBJ1-5	TRBD1	CASSRTGGNQPQHF	TGTGCCAGCAGCCGAACAGGGGGCAATCAGCCCCAGCATTTT
TRBV27	many	TRBJ1-1	NA	CASSLMKNTEAFF	TGTGCCAGCAGTTTAATGAAGAACACTGAAGCTTTCTTT
TRBV9	many	TRBJ1-1	NA	CASSRMRNTEAFF	TGTGCCAGCAGCCGTATGAGGAACACTGAAGCTTTCTTT
TRBV12-5	many	TRBJ1-3	NA	CASGGSSGNTIYF	TGTGCTAGTGGCGGGAGCTCTGGAAACACCATATATTTT
TRBV9	many	TRBJ2-1	TRBD2	CASSAPGLDNEQFF	TGTGCCAGCAGCGCGCCGGGACTAGATAATGAGCAGTTCTTC
TRBV27	NA	TRBJ2-3	TRBD1	CASSWTGGRTDTQYF	TGTGCCAGCAGTTGGACAGGGGGACGGACAGATACGCAGTATTTT
TRBV6-1	many	TRBJ2-6	NA	CATEGGDSNSGANVLTF	TGTGCCACCGAGGGGGGGGACTCAAACTCTGGGGCCAACGTCCTGACTTTC
TRBV6-5	many	TRBJ1-1	NA	CASTRFLDSEAFF	TGTGCCAGCACCCGCTTTCTGGACAGTGAAGCTTTCTTT
TRBV5-1	many	TRBJ1-4	NA	CASGLAATNEKLFF	TGCGCCAGTGGGCTGGCGGCAACTAATGAAAAACTGTTTTTT
TRBV3-1	few	TRBJ2-5	NA	CASSQDRLEGETQYF	TGTGCCAGCAGCCAAGATCGCCTAGAAGGGGAGACCCAGTACTTC
TRBV6-6	many	TRBJ2-2	TRBD1	CASRSQGQLHTGELFF	TGTGCCAGCAGATCCCAGGGACAGCTTCACACCGGGGAGCTGTTTTTT
TRBV30	NA	TRBJ2-2	NA	CAVLGSSGELFF	TGTGCGGTCCTCGGTTCTTCCGGGGAGCTGTTTTTT
TRBV19	many	TRBJ1-5	NA	CASSWRGASQPQHF	TGTGCCAGTAGTTGGAGGGGAGCTAGTCAGCCCCAGCATTTT
TRBV29-1	many	TRBJ1-2	NA	CSVGRGMNSGYTF	TGCAGCGTGGGGCGGGGAATGAACTCTGGCTACACCTTC
TRBV5-4	many	TRBJ2-3	NA	CASSLKAGPDTQYF	TGTGCCAGCAGCTTGAAGGCAGGGCCAGATACGCAGTATTTT
TRBV7-9	many	TRBJ2-1	NA	CASSGVVQAGRIPNEQFF	TGTGCCAGCAGCGGTGTCGTTCAGGCAGGGAGGATACCCAATGAGCAGTTCTTC